These T cell receptor beta chains were read from a single sample in a study of T-cell memory formation after mild COVID-19. Each CDR3 protein is one row after TCRdb ran MiXCR on the 5' RACE reads. The data contain 150,000 to 200,000 distinct CDR3 sequences, over 20% of them singletons. Sample: PBMCs or a T cell subset sorted from them (not recorded which). These receptors all come from an adult woman who had mild COVID-19 (a few samples of this study predate the infection). Cell type and time point are not known. Each CDR3 is given with its conserved first and last residue. Fields, in order: CDR3 protein, V gene, D gene, J gene. D genes are given only for firm matches.

CASSYPSGRMSGELFF	TRBV7-8	TRBD2	TRBJ2-2
CASSQGLGQGATGELFF	TRBV4-2	TRBD1	TRBJ2-2
CASRVPDRGFNEQFF	TRBV2	TRBD1	TRBJ2-1
CASSGTAHYEQYF	TRBV5-6	.	TRBJ2-7
CSARSLGPKNIQYF	TRBV20-1	.	TRBJ2-4
CSARARPQETQYF	TRBV20-1	.	TRBJ2-5
CASSHSGQVNTEAFF	TRBV3-1	TRBD1	TRBJ1-1
CASTFPSRAEAFF	TRBV11-2	.	TRBJ1-1
CATSRDRLAGGQETQYF	TRBV15	TRBD2	TRBJ2-5
CASSKRAPSTDTQYF	TRBV4-1	.	TRBJ2-3
CSARDRAGAHSPLHF	TRBV20-1	.	TRBJ1-6
CSVEETGDTQYF	TRBV29-1	TRBD1	TRBJ2-3
CSAPGTRTVDLYEQYF	TRBV20-1	TRBD2	TRBJ2-7
CASEETGAATDTQYF	TRBV6-4	TRBD1	TRBJ2-3
CASSFSGDSTDTQYF	TRBV12-3/TRBV12-4	.	TRBJ2-3
CASSWGEGGFLDTEAFF	TRBV5-6	.	TRBJ1-1
CASSQRTSAYNEQFF	TRBV14	.	TRBJ2-1
CASSLEPAPNEQYF	TRBV7-8	.	TRBJ2-7
CASSVEGSTQYF	TRBV9	.	TRBJ2-5
CASSLPDSTYEQYF	TRBV27	.	TRBJ2-7
CASSVWGTSETDYEQYF	TRBV25-1	.	TRBJ2-7
CASSYGTGFFGNTIYF	TRBV12-3/TRBV12-4	TRBD1	TRBJ1-3
CASSQVPGEYEQYF	TRBV3-1	.	TRBJ2-7
CANTTRTDRDSYNEQFF	TRBV21-1	.	TRBJ2-1
CASSSPSDRWGPRSNEQFF	TRBV7-8	.	TRBJ2-1
CASSGGPGELFF	TRBV19	.	TRBJ2-2
CSARGGNEQFF	TRBV20-1	.	TRBJ2-1
CASSYRDSYTGELFF	TRBV6-5	.	TRBJ2-2
CASSPPSLVETQYF	TRBV4-1	.	TRBJ2-5
CASSSGQGVSGANVLTF	TRBV7-9	TRBD1	TRBJ2-6
CASSADSLNTEAFF	TRBV19	.	TRBJ1-1
CASSVTGGGCSPLHF	TRBV23-1	TRBD1	TRBJ1-6
CASRDQGNHYNSPLHF	TRBV27	.	TRBJ1-6
CASSFRERGYTF	TRBV7-9	.	TRBJ1-2
CASRTGQGNLNPQHF	TRBV6-2/TRBV6-3	TRBD1	TRBJ1-5
CASSWTRTEAFF	TRBV12-3/TRBV12-4	.	TRBJ1-1